These 14 T cell receptor beta chains were sequenced from one sample in a study of blood T cells in healthy people across ages. A second about 7 to 11 cycle PCR used barcoded and J-beta primers. TCRdb processed the 5' RACE reads anew with MiXCR; each CDR3 protein has one entry. The sample consists of 600,000 to 800,000 distinct CDR3 sequences, under 65% of them appearing once. The source material was blood. The receptors come from an elderly woman in good health.

The chain has TRBV4-1 and TRBJ2-7; possible D gene TRBD1, 6 bases. The germline gives CDR1 MGHRA, CDR2 YSYEKL. The CDR3 consists of 15 residues. The V end lost 1 base, the J end lost 2 bases, and 12 bases lay between the germline ends. The CDR3 sequence: CASSQGFGQTYEQYF. Written as DNA, the CDR3 is TGCGCCAGCAGCCAAGGTTTTGGACAGACCTACGAGCAGTACTTC.

Regarding this clonotype: A much larger clone sits a single nucleotide away, making a read error possible. The chain employs TRBV5-1 and TRBJ1-1; 10 bases are shared with TRBD1. CDR3 length: 14 residues. After removal of 3 bases from V and 1 base from J, the junction contained 0 bases not matched to a gene. Germline V CDR1 and CDR2: SGHRS, YFSETQ. CDR3 sequence: CASSWDRGNTEAFF. CDR3 in DNA: TGCGCCAGCAGCTGGGACAGGGGGAACACTGAAGCTTTCTTT.

On this clonotype: A much larger clone sits a single nucleotide away, making a read error possible. The chain employs TRBV5-1 and TRBJ1-2; D gene ambiguous. This CDR3 is 14 amino acids long. Trimming shortened V by 4 bases and J by 5 bases, and 15 bases separated the two germline ends. CDR1 and CDR2 (germline): SGHRS, YFSETQ. The CDR3 spells CASSPRTKGYGYTF. DNA of the CDR3: TGCGCCAGCAGCCCCCGAACCAAGGGATATGGCTACACCTTC.

Of note for this clonotype: A much larger clone differs from this one at a single base, so this may be a read error. The genes are TRBV12-3 or TRBV12-4 and TRBJ1-5; D unclear. The germline V and J ends were trimmed by 11 bases and 1 base, with 12 bases remaining between them. There are 13 residues in the CDR3. DNA of the CDR3: TGTGCCGGCATGGTGCAGAGCAATCAGCCCCAGCATTTT. It translates to CAGMVQSNQPQHF.

The chain links TRBV10-3 to TRBJ2-7; 8 bases match TRBD2. Germline CDR1 reads ENHRY; CDR2 reads SYGVKD. This CDR3 is built from 18 residues. With V trimmed by 4 bases and J by 0 bases, 14 bases remained unmatched. CDR3 DNA: TGTGCCATCAGTGGGGGTGGGAGCGGGAGCCGTCTCTCCTACGAGCAGTACTTC. It codes for CAISGGGSGSRLSYEQYF.

This clonotype was seen ten or more times. The V call is TRBV5-1, the J call TRBJ2-1; 7 bases fit TRBD2. The CDR3 extends over 13 amino acids. V lost 0 bases to trimming and J lost 9 bases; unmatched junction nucleotides: 3. Germline CDR1 SGHRS, CDR2 YFSETQ. In nucleotides, the CDR3 is TGCGCCAGCAGCTTGGTGGGAGGGCCTGAGCAGTTCTTC. This translates into CASSLVGGPEQFF.

The sample holds a few counts of this clonotype. The chain uses TRBV6-5 and TRBJ1-5; weak D call: TRBD1 (6 bases). CDR1 MNHEY and CDR2 SVGAGI come from the germline V gene. CDR3 length equals 17 residues. V was trimmed by 0 bases and J by 3 bases, leaving 15 bases between them. The CDR3 DNA is TGTGCCAGCAGTTACTCGCCAGCTGGGGGGCTCAATCAGCCCCAGCATTTT. It encodes CASSYSPAGGLNQPQHF.

In its sample, this clonotype was seen many times. This rearrangement joins TRBV12-3 or TRBV12-4 to TRBJ1-2; TRBD1 might be the D (6 bases). This CDR3 comprises 15 residues. Trimming shortened V by 5 bases and J by 2 bases, and 15 bases separated the two germline ends. The CDR3 sequence: CASSARDTVNYGYTF. The CDR3 coding sequence is TGTGCCAGCAGTGCCCGGGACACAGTCAACTATGGCTACACCTTC.

This clonotype was recorded a few times. The chain has TRBV6-2 or TRBV6-3 and TRBJ1-2; D is ambiguous. Germline V gene data show CDR1 as MNHEY and CDR2 as SVGEGT. Between the trimmed V and J ends, which lost 8 bases and 4 bases, there was a span of 11 bases. The CDR3 is 12 residues long. This chain's CDR3 is CASEGPFYGYTF. Written as DNA, the CDR3 is TGTGCCAGCGAAGGACCATTCTATGGCTACACCTTC.

This chain links TRBV28 with TRBJ2-7; 8 bases match TRBD2. The CDR3 has 14 residues. Germline trimming cut 6 bases from V and 7 bases from J; bases unmatched to any gene: 11. Per germline, CDR1 MDHEN and CDR2 SYDVKM. DNA of the CDR3: TGTGCCAGCAGACTACTAGCGGCTGGGAAAGAGCAGTACTTC. Translating gives CASRLLAAGKEQYF.

The chain carries TRBV30 and TRBJ2-5, with 8 bases matching TRBD1. The last part of the DNA fits TRBJ2-7 better; the J call may be wrong. CDR1 and CDR2 (germline): GTSNPN, SVGIG (reference sequence). This CDR3 spans 14 amino acids. The CDR3 DNA follows: TGTGCCACTTCGGCACGGACAGGGATATACGAGCAGTACTTC. Its protein is CATSARTGIYEQYF.

On this clonotype: Possible read error: a much larger clone is one base away. This chain links TRBV7-2 with TRBJ2-1; D ambiguous. The better agreement between TRBJ2-7 and the DNA end casts doubt on the J call. The CDR3 totals 16 residues. Germline V lookup: CDR1 SGHTA, CDR2 FQGNSA. The CDR3 sequence: CASSLKDIGFYNEQYF. CDR3 DNA: TGTGCCAGCAGCTTAAAAGACATCGGCTTCTACAATGAGCAGTACTTC.

V gene TRBV6-1 combines with J gene TRBJ2-3; TRBD2 might be the D (5 bases). The germline V gene has CDR1 MNHNS and CDR2 SASEGT. This CDR3 has 14 amino acids. V was cut by 6 bases and J by 1 base, with 11 bases left in between. The CDR3 reads CASRVLGGTDTQYF. CDR3 coding DNA: TGTGCCAGCAGGGTACTAGGTGGCACAGATACGCAGTATTTT.

This chain joins TRBV5-1 and TRBJ2-7, with 9 nucleotides matching TRBD2. The CDR3 loop spans 16 amino acids. V gave up 0 bases and J gave up 5 bases; unmatched junction bases: 9. The germline V gene has CDR1 SGHRS and CDR2 YFSETQ. The CDR3 DNA reads TGCGCCAGCAGCTTGGTGGTTGCTGCGGGAGGGAACGAGCAGTACTTC. Protein product: CASSLVVAAGGNEQYF.